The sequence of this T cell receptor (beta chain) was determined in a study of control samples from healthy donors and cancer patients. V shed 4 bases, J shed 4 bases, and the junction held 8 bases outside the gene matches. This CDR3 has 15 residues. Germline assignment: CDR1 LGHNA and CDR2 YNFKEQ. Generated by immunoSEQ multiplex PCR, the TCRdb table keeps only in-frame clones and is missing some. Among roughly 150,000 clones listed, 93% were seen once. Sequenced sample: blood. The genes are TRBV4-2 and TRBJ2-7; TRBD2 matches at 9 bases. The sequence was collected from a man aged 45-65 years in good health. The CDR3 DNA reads TGTGCCAGCAGCCCCTCCGGTCTAGCGGGGTACGAGCAGTACTTC. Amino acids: CASSPSGLAGYEQYF.